The rows below give T cell receptor beta chains drawn from one sample of a study of T cell repertoires in cytomegalovirus infection. Their target antigens are unknown. TCRdb re-derived calls from the reads in MiXCR, one entry per CDR3 protein. This sample has some 920,000 distinct CDR3 sequences, with around 29% found just once. This sample comprised cultured CD8+ T cells from PBMCs, obtained from culture after CMV antigen stimulation. The receptors were gathered from a human donor in good health (CMV status not recorded). Some clones in this sample may be carry-over from other donors' samples. Both conserved end residues are part of each CDR3. The D gene is left open where the match is weak. Not all rows give a size; the values are once, few, many and, for expanded clones, a class.

TRBJ2-5	NA	TRBV12-3/TRBV12-4	many	CASSLNPGLGETQYF	TGTGCCAGCAGTTTAAACCCGGGGCTTGGAGAGACCCAGTACTTC
TRBJ1-2	NA	TRBV3-1	few	CASSQVLGEDGYTF	TGTGCCAGCAGCCAAGTTTTAGGGGAGGATGGCTACACCTTC
TRBJ2-1	NA	TRBV15	NA	CATSRSQVWGPEQFF	TGTGCCACCAGCAGATCTCAAGTTTGGGGGCCCGAGCAGTTCTTC
TRBJ2-2	NA	TRBV9	NA	CASSGALYTGELFF	TGTGCCAGCAGCGGGGCCCTATACACCGGGGAGCTGTTTTTT
TRBJ2-1	TRBD1	TRBV29-1	NA	CSVEDEDRQYNEQFF	TGCAGCGTTGAAGACGAGGACAGGCAATACAATGAGCAGTTCTTC
TRBJ2-6	NA	TRBV7-9	NA	CASSSQGTGANVLTF	TGTGCCAGCAGCTCCCAGGGGACTGGGGCCAACGTCCTGACTTTC
TRBJ2-2	NA	TRBV19	few	CASSRGKTLGTGELFF	TGTGCCAGTAGTAGAGGAAAGACTCTAGGCACCGGGGAGCTGTTTTTT
TRBJ2-3	TRBD1	TRBV20-1	NA	CSARDRDRSTDTQYF	TGCAGTGCTAGGGACCGGGACAGGAGCACAGATACGCAGTATTTT
TRBJ1-1	NA	TRBV12-5	NA	CASGLVGEGSIMNTEAFF	TGTGCTAGTGGTTTGGTGGGGGAGGGATCTATAATGAACACTGAAGCTTTCTTT
TRBJ1-4	NA	TRBV7-9	NA	CASSLQSYLTNEKLFF	TGTGCCAGCAGCTTACAGTCATATCTAACTAATGAAAAACTGTTTTTT
TRBJ2-2	NA	TRBV12-3/TRBV12-4	few	CASSPPVGGFTGELFF	TGTGCCAGCAGTCCCCCAGTGGGGGGCTTCACCGGGGAGCTGTTTTTT
TRBJ2-1	NA	TRBV20-1	NA	CSARDPDKTYNEQFF	TGCAGTGCTAGAGATCCGGACAAGACCTACAATGAGCAGTTCTTC
TRBJ2-7	NA	TRBV4-3	NA	CASSQETGFYEQYF	TGCGCCAGCAGCCAAGAAACAGGGTTCTACGAGCAGTACTTC
TRBJ2-3	TRBD1	TRBV28	NA	CAVTGTGGADTQYF	TGTGCCGTCACCGGGACAGGAGGGGCAGATACGCAGTATTTT
TRBJ1-5	NA	TRBV6-1	NA	CASSERCSNQPQHF	TGTGCCAGCAGTGAAAGGTGTAGCAATCAGCCCCAGCATTTT
TRBJ1-2	NA	TRBV7-9	many	CASSSGLHYGYTF	TGTGCCAGCAGCTCCGGACTCCACTATGGCTACACCTTC
TRBJ1-1	NA	TRBV7-9	NA	CASSGGVGTEAFF	TGTGCCAGCAGCGGCGGGGTAGGAACTGAAGCTTTCTTT
TRBJ1-2	NA	TRBV4-2	NA	CASSQGAKGYTF	TGTGCCAGCAGCCAAGGGGCTAAGGGCTACACCTTC
TRBJ2-1	TRBD2	TRBV20-1	NA	CSARGTSGSKDYNEQFF	TGCAGTGCTAGGGGGACTAGCGGGTCGAAGGACTACAATGAGCAGTTCTTC
TRBJ2-3	NA	TRBV2	once	CASSTGTQPSTDTQYF	TGTGCCAGCAGCACCGGGACCCAACCGAGCACAGATACGCAGTATTTT
TRBJ2-1	NA	TRBV11-2	NA	CASSSAPFEDNEQFF	TGTGCCAGCAGCTCCGCCCCATTTGAGGACAATGAGCAGTTCTTC
TRBJ2-1	NA	TRBV19	few	CASSIEKISYNEQFF	TGTGCCAGTAGTATAGAAAAGATCTCCTACAATGAGCAGTTCTTC
TRBJ1-2	NA	TRBV14	NA	CASSQGPRPVYGYTF	TGTGCCAGCAGCCAAGGTCCGCGGCCCGTCTATGGCTACACCTTC
TRBJ1-6	NA	TRBV7-2	many	CASSVAAYNSPLHF	TGTGCCAGCAGCGTCGCGGCCTATAATTCACCCCTCCACTTT
TRBJ1-2	NA	TRBV12-3/TRBV12-4	NA	CASSHGGGGYTF	TGTGCCAGCAGCCATGGGGGGGGTGGCTACACCTTC
TRBJ1-2	NA	TRBV14	few	CASSQGRVGTF	TGTGCCAGCAGCCAAGGCCGAGTGGGCACCTTC
TRBJ2-1	NA	TRBV3-1	NA	CASRWGYEQFF	TGTGCCAGTCGGTGGGGTTATGAGCAGTTCTTC
TRBJ2-3	TRBD2	TRBV24-1	few	CATSDIPTGTSGSTDTQYF	TGTGCCACCAGTGATATCCCTACCGGGACTAGCGGGAGCACAGATACGCAGTATTTT
TRBJ1-5	NA	TRBV15	few	CATSRDKGSNQPQHF	TGTGCCACCAGCAGAGATAAGGGCAGTAATCAGCCCCAGCATTTT
TRBJ1-3	NA	TRBV29-1	few	CSVVGGGNTIYF	TGCAGCGTTGTTGGTGGGGGAAACACCATATATTTT
TRBJ2-7	NA	TRBV7-9	NA	CASSSVSSDGGHKQYF	TGTGCCAGCAGCTCCGTATCATCTGACGGGGGTCACAAGCAGTACTTC
TRBJ2-5	NA	TRBV7-8	few	CASCLRTRETQYF	TGTGCCAGCTGCCTGAGGACTCGGGAGACCCAGTACTTC
TRBJ2-2	NA	TRBV7-3	NA	CASSLTRGWTTGELFF	TGTGCCAGCAGCTTAACTCGTGGGTGGACTACCGGGGAGCTGTTTTTT
TRBJ1-4	TRBD1	TRBV7-6	NA	CASSSLGTGGEKLFF	TGTGCCAGCAGCTCCCTGGGGACAGGGGGTGAAAAACTGTTTTTT
TRBJ2-6	NA	TRBV7-6	NA	CASSARPSGANVLTF	TGTGCCAGCAGCGCACGGCCCTCTGGGGCCAACGTCCTGACTTTC
TRBJ1-4	NA	TRBV7-6	few	CASSLTGRQGGKLFF	TGTGCCAGCAGCTTAACGGGACGTCAAGGGGGAAAACTGTTTTTT
TRBJ2-7	NA	TRBV7-9	many	CASSLQENLHEQYF	TGTGCCAGCAGCTTACAGGAAAACTTACACGAGCAGTACTTC
TRBJ1-4	TRBD1	TRBV28	NA	CASSSDRGTGNPHEKLFF	TGTGCCAGCAGTTCCGACAGGGGGACAGGGAATCCGCATGAAAAACTGTTTTTT
TRBJ2-1	NA	TRBV2	once	CASRAGADPSYNEQFF	TGTGCCAGCAGGGCGGGGGCCGACCCCTCCTACAATGAGCAGTTCTTC
TRBJ2-1	TRBD1	TRBV29-1	few	CSVKTGRTQGYEQFF	TGCAGCGTCAAAACCGGCCGTACACAGGGGTATGAGCAGTTCTTC
TRBJ1-2	TRBD1	TRBV11-2	few	CASSSPLRGASANYGYTF	TGTGCCAGCAGCTCCCCACTCAGGGGGGCGAGTGCTAACTATGGCTACACCTTC
TRBJ2-7	NA	TRBV6-6	few	CASSYISGDLTYEQYF	TGTGCCAGCAGTTACATCTCAGGGGACCTTACCTACGAGCAGTACTTC
TRBJ2-3	TRBD1	TRBV5-8	NA	CASSLGTGDSYTDTQYF	TGTGCCAGCAGCTTGGGAACCGGGGACAGCTACACAGATACGCAGTATTTT
TRBJ2-3	NA	TRBV4-1	NA	CASSQERSTGVTDTQYF	TGCGCCAGCAGCCAAGAAAGGTCGACAGGTGTGACAGATACGCAGTATTTT
TRBJ2-2	NA	TRBV11-3	few	CASSSWVGGANTGELFF	TGTGCCAGCAGCTCATGGGTGGGGGGCGCGAACACCGGGGAGCTGTTTTTT
TRBJ1-1	NA	TRBV20-1	few	CSAYRDNEAFF	TGCAGTGCTTACCGGGACAATGAAGCTTTCTTT
TRBJ1-3	TRBD1	TRBV7-2	few	CASSPRQGAGNTIYF	TGTGCCAGCAGCCCTCGACAGGGAGCTGGAAACACCATATATTTT
TRBJ2-2	NA	TRBV27	NA	CASRWGAAGELFF	TGTGCCAGCAGGTGGGGGGCCGCCGGGGAGCTGTTTTTT
TRBJ1-4	TRBD1	TRBV4-1	few	CASSQGGQGSGEKLFF	TGCGCCAGCAGCCAGGGGGGACAGGGTTCAGGAGAAAAACTGTTTTTT
TRBJ2-1	TRBD2	TRBV10-1	NA	CASSEESGGYNEQFF	TGCGCCAGCAGTGAGGAAAGCGGGGGTTACAATGAGCAGTTCTTC
TRBJ2-2	TRBD1	TRBV3-1	NA	CASSQHLRDRLISGELFF	TGTGCCAGCAGCCAGCACCTCCGGGACAGGCTCATCTCCGGGGAGCTGTTTTTT
TRBJ2-7	NA	TRBV7-9	NA	CASTDSSRRASYEQYF	TGTGCCAGCACCGACTCGTCGAGGAGGGCCAGCTACGAGCAGTACTTC
TRBJ1-2	NA	TRBV19	NA	CASSIATDLFNYGYTF	TGTGCCAGTAGTATAGCCACGGATCTATTCAACTATGGCTACACCTTC
TRBJ1-5	NA	TRBV12-3/TRBV12-4	NA	CASSLGAGHQPQHF	TGTGCCAGCAGTTTAGGGGCAGGGCATCAGCCCCAGCATTTT
TRBJ2-1	NA	TRBV7-9	once	CASSLRDFGLDEQFF	TGTGCCAGCAGCTTAAGGGACTTCGGACTTGACGAGCAGTTCTTC
TRBJ1-2	TRBD1	TRBV6-2/TRBV6-3	many	CASSYSGTGQGRVGYTF	TGTGCCAGCAGTTACTCGGGTACGGGACAGGGAAGAGTTGGCTACACCTTC
TRBJ1-1	TRBD1	TRBV29-1	few	CSVLGGQGDGEAFF	TGCAGCGTTCTAGGGGGACAGGGGGACGGTGAAGCTTTCTTT
TRBJ2-3	TRBD1	TRBV4-3	few	CASSQDPGTGVSITDTQYF	TGCGCCAGCAGCCAAGATCCCGGGACAGGGGTCTCAATCACAGATACGCAGTATTTT
TRBJ2-7	NA	TRBV27	NA	CASSLGGSYYEQYF	TGTGCCAGCAGTTTGGGGGGATCCTACTACGAGCAGTACTTC
TRBJ1-1	TRBD1	TRBV6-1	few	CASSQIGQGNTEAFF	TGTGCCAGCAGTCAAATAGGACAGGGAAACACTGAAGCTTTCTTT